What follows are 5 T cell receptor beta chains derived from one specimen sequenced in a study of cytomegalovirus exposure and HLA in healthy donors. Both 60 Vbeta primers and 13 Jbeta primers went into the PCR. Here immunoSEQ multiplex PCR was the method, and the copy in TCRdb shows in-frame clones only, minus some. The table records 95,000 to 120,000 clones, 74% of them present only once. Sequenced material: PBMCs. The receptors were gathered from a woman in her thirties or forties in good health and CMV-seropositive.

The CDR3 nucleotides are TGTGCCAGCAGCGTAGCCCCTTCTACAGGGCTTCATGAAAAACTGTTTTTT. The encoded protein is CASSVAPSTGLHEKLFF. This chain uses TRBV9 with TRBJ1-4; TRBD1 might be the D (6 bases). V shed 0 bases and J shed 6 bases, with 18 bases lying between them. The CDR3 consists of 17 residues. Germline lookup yields CDR1 SGDLS and CDR2 YYNGEE.

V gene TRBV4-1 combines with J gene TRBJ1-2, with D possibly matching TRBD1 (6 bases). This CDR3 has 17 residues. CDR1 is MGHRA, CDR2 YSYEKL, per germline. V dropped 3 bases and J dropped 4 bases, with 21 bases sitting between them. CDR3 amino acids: CASSHVVRGRGSYGYTF. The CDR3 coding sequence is TGCGCCAGCAGCCACGTTGTGAGGGGGAGGGGGAGCTATGGCTACACCTTC.

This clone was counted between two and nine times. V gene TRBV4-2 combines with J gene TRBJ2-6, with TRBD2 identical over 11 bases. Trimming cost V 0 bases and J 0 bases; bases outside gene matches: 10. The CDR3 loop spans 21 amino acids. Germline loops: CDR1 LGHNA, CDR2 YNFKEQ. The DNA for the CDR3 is TGTGCCAGCAGCCAAGATTATGGACTAGCGGGTTACTTCTCTGGGGCCAACGTCCTGACTTTC. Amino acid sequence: CASSQDYGLAGYFSGANVLTF.

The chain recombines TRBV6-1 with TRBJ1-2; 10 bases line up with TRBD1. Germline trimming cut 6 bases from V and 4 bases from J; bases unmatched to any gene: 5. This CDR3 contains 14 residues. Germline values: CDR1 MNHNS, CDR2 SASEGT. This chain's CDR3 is CASRLTGGGYGYTF. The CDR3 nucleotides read TGTGCCAGCAGGTTGACAGGGGGCGGCTATGGCTACACCTTC.

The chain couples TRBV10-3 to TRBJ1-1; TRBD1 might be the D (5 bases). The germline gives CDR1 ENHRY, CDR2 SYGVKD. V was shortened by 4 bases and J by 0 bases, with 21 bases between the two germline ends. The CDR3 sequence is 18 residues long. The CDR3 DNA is TGTGCCATCAGTGGCCGGACAAGGTCGGGGGATTTGAACACTGAAGCTTTCTTT. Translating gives CAISGRTRSGDLNTEAFF.